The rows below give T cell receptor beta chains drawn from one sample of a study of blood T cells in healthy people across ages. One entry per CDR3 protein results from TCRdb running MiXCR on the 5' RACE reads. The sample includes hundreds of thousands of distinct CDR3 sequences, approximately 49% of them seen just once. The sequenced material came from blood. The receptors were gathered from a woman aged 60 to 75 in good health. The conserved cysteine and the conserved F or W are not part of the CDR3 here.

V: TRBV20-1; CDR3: SAREGEGYGYT
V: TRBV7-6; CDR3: ASSQGQTNYGYT
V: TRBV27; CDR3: ASSLSGSFNYNEQF
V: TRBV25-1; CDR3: ASSPETSGAGEQF
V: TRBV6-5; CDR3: ASRSSGTSAYEQY
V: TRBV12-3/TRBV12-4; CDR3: ASSPAVRTRTYEQY
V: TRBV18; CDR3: ASSQSGTGNGYT
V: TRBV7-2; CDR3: ASSPRDTRWRTGELF
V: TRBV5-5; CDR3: ASSSGVHEQY
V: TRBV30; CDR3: AWAHGGDTEAF
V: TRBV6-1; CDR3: ASSVEDMNTEAF
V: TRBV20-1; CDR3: SARDGTRNEQF
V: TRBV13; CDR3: ASSYTATDTQY
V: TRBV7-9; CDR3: ASSLFGIRLVTLNEQF
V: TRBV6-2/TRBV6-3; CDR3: ASKPLILLLGRNEQY
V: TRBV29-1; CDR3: SVVAVTSTDTQY
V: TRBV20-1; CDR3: SAGAWGESEKLF
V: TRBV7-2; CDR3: ASSFSANEQF
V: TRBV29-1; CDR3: SVGAPRGAVQETQY
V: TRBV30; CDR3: AWSVSLGGTGELF
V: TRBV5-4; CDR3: ASSRATGQETQY
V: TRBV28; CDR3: ASSPGPGGYNNEQF
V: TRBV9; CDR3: ASSVVGGAADTQY
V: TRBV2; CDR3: ASMNRGRGYT
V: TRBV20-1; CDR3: SARDGGQLNTEAF
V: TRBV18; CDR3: ASSPRPGTGYEQY
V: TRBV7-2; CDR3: ASSLTGLKNIQY
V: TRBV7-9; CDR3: ASSLAGRAYEQY
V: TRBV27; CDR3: ASSFGTGGMYEQY
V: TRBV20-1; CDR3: SARGAGGSRNEQF
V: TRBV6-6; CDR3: ASSYSQAPEAF
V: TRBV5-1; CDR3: ASSLGTGSRTYEQY